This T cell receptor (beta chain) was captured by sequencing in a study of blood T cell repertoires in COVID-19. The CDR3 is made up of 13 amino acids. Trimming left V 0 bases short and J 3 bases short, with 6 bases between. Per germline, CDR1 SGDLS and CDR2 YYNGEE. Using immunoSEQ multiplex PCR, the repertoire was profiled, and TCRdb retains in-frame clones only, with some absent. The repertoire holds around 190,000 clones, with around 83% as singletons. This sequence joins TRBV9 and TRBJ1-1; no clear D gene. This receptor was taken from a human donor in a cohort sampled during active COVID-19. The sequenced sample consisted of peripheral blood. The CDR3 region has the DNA TGTGCCAGCAGCGTAGCCCAGGACACTGAAGCTTTCTTT. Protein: CASSVAQDTEAFF.